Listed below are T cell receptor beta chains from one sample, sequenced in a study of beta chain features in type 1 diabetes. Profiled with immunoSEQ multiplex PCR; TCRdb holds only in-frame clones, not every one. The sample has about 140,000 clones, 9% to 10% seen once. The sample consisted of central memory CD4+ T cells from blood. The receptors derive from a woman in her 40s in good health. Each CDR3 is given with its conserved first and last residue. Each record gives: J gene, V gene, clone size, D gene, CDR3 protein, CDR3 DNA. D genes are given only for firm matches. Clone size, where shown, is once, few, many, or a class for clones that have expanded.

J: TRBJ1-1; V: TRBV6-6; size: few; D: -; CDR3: CASSYGTGGATEAFF; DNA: TGTGCCAGCAGTTACGGTACTGGGGGGGCCACTGAAGCTTTCTTT
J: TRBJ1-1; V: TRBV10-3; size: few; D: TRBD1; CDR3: CAISPTGHESEAFF; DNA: TGTGCCATCAGCCCGACAGGGCATGAGAGTGAAGCTTTCTTT
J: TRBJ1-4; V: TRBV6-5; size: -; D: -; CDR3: CASSYSTVGNEKLFF; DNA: TGTGCCAGCAGTTACTCGACAGTCGGTAATGAAAAACTGTTTTTT
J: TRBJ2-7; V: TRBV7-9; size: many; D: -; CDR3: CASSLSAGTSPYEQYF; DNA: TGTGCCAGCAGCTTATCTGCCGGGACATCTCCCTACGAGCAGTACTTC
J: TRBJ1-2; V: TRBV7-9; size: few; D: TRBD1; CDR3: CASSPSRGVASYGYTF; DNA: TGTGCCAGCAGCCCCAGCAGGGGGGTTGCCAGCTATGGCTACACCTTC
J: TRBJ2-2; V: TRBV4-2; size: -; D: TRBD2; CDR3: CASGPRGDYTGELFF; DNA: TGTGCCAGCGGGCCGCGGGGGGACTACACCGGGGAGCTGTTTTTT
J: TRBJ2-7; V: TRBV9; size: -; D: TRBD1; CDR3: CASSAGQGAVSYEQYF; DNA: TGTGCCAGCAGCGCGGGGCAGGGGGCTGTCAGCTACGAGCAGTACTTC
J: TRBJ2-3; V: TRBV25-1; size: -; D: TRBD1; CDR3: CASTTGGADTQYF; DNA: TGTGCCAGCACCACAGGGGGTGCAGATACGCAGTATTTT
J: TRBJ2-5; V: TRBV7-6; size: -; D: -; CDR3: CASTLNSPQETQYF; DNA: TGTGCCAGCACGCTAAACTCGCCCCAAGAGACCCAGTACTTC
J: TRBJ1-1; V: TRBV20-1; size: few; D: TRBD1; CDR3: CSANRDRVAFF; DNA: TGCAGTGCTAACCGGGACAGGGTGGCTTTCTTT
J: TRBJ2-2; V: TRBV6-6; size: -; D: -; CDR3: CAHQGESGELFF; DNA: TGTGCTCACCAGGGTGAATCCGGGGAGCTGTTTTTT
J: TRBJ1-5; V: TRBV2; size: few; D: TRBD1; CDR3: CASSGDRAGQPQHF; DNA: TGTGCCAGCAGTGGGGACAGGGCTGGTCAGCCCCAGCATTTT
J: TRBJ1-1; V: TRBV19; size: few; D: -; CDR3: CASSLTRRNTEAFF; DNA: TGTGCCAGTAGTTTGACACGTCGGAACACTGAAGCTTTCTTT
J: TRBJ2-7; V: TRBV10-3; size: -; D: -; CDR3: CAISESGPYEQYF; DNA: TGTGCCATCAGTGAGTCTGGCCCCTACGAGCAGTACTTC
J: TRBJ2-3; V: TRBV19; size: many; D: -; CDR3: CASKPDRKDTQYF; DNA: TGTGCCTCAAAGCCGGACAGAAAAGATACGCAGTATTTT
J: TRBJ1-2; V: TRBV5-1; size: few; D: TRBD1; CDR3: CASSPYRDSYGYTF; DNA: TGCGCCAGCAGCCCCTACCGGGACAGCTATGGCTACACCTTC
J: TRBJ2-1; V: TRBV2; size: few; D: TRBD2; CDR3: CASSGGTGGPFREQFF; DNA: TGTGCCAGCAGTGGGGGTACGGGGGGGCCGTTCCGTGAGCAGTTCTTC
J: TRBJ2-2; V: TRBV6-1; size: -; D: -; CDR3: CASSTSITGELFF; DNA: TGTGCCAGCAGTACTTCAATCACCGGGGAGCTGTTTTTT
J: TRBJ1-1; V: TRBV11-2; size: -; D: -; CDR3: CASSFRVSEAFF; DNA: TGTGCCAGCAGCTTCCGTGTTAGTGAAGCTTTCTTT
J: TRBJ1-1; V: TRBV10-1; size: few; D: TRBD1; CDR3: CASSAGTGGGQAFF; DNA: TGCGCCAGCAGTGCCGGGACAGGGGGCGGTCAAGCTTTCTTT
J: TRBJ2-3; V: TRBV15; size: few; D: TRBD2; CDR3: CATSRDLAGGFTDTQYF; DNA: TGTGCCACCAGCAGAGATCTTGCGGGGGGCTTCACAGATACGCAGTATTTT
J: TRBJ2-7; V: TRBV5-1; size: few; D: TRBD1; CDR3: CASSRDRAGEQYF; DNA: TGCGCCAGCAGCAGGGACAGGGCCGGCGAGCAGTACTTC
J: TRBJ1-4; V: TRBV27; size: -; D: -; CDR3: CASRIRTSTNEKLFF; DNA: TGTGCCAGCAGAATAAGGACAAGCACTAATGAAAAACTGTTTTTT